This T cell receptor beta chain emerged from a study of shared clonotypes between healthy human individuals. The CDR3 has 17 residues. The ends were cut back, 0 bases at V and 4 bases at J, with 19 bases in the middle. Germline V CDR1 and CDR2: GTSNPN, SVGIG (reference sequence). Sorted-subset replicate PCR reactions contained approximately 190 ng DNA, corresponding to approximately 30,000 T cell genomes. Measured with immunoSEQ multiplex PCR; TCRdb has only the in-frame clones, and not every one. The sample shows millions of clones, 85% to 95% of them seen only once. This chain uses TRBV30 with TRBJ2-1, with D perhaps TRBD2 (6 bases). This TCR was sampled from a man aged 18-30 years in good health. The material sequenced was naive CD4+ T cells sorted from blood. The sample's subset: CD45RA+ positively selected. CDR3 coding DNA: TGTGCCTGGAGTGTACAGAAACTAGCCCGCGTATACAATGAGCAGTTCTTC. Its protein is CAWSVQKLARVYNEQFF.